These T cell receptor beta chains were read from a single sample in a study of T cells after yellow fever vaccination. TCRdb re-called the 5' RACE reads through MiXCR, storing one row per CDR3 protein. The sample has 100,000 to 150,000 distinct CDR3 sequences; 13% to 15% are singletons. Sequencing was performed on CD8+ T cells sorted from PBMCs, taken 5 days after the yellow fever booster vaccination. These receptor sequences come from a man aged 18 to 35 who received the YFV17D yellow fever vaccine. CDR3s include the opening cysteine and the closing phenylalanine or tryptophan. D genes are given only for firm matches. Size values are once, few and many counts, or a class for expanded clones, and some rows have none.

TRBV20-1,few,TRBJ2-1,14,-,TGCAGTGCGAATAGGCTCGAGGTTCTCAATGAGCAGTTCTTC,CSANRLEVLNEQFF
TRBV9,-,TRBJ2-5,14,-,TGTGCCAGCAGCGCTCAAACAGGGTTGGAGACCCAGTACTTC,CASSAQTGLETQYF
TRBV29-1,few,TRBJ1-2,15,-,TGCAGCGTTGTTATGTCAGGGAGAGAAGTCGGTGGCTACACCTTC,CSVVMSGREVGGYTF
TRBV20-1,-,TRBJ1-3,14,-,TGCAGTGCTAGAGAAGGGACCTACGGAAACACCATATATTTT,CSAREGTYGNTIYF
TRBV7-9,few,TRBJ1-1,14,-,TGTGCCAGCAGCTTCGGGGGGCGGCTCACTGAAGCTTTCTTT,CASSFGGRLTEAFF
TRBV6-2/TRBV6-3,few,TRBJ2-1,15,-,TGTGCCAGCCAGGGGGGGATCTCGCCCTACAATGAGCAGTTCTTC,CASQGGISPYNEQFF
TRBV30,-,TRBJ2-7,12,-,TGTGCCTGGAGTGTAGGTGGTTCCGAGCAGTACTTC,CAWSVGGSEQYF
TRBV4-1,-,TRBJ1-2,17,TRBD1,TGCGCCAGCAGCCAAGGGCTCCGGACAGGGACTAACTATGGCTACACCTTC,CASSQGLRTGTNYGYTF
TRBV4-3,few,TRBJ1-4,17,-,TGCGCCAGCAGCCAAGATGGATCGGGACGGTTTAATGAAAAACTGTTTTTT,CASSQDGSGRFNEKLFF
TRBV6-2/TRBV6-3,-,TRBJ2-1,12,-,TGTGCCAGCAGTTCCCAGATCAATGAGCAGTTCTTC,CASSSQINEQFF
TRBV20-1,many,TRBJ2-3,14,TRBD1,TGCAGTGCTACGGGACAGTTGAATGTGGATACGCAGTATTTT,CSATGQLNVDTQYF
TRBV5-1,-,TRBJ2-4,11,-,TGCGCCAGGGACTCTATAGGGATTCAGTACTTC,CARDSIGIQYF
TRBV12-3/TRBV12-4,-,TRBJ1-5,15,TRBD1,TGTGCCAGCGCCTCGACAGGGGGCGAGTACCAGCCCCAGCATTTT,CASASTGGEYQPQHF
TRBV12-3/TRBV12-4,-,TRBJ1-5,17,TRBD1,TGTGCCAGCAGTGGGGGACAGGAGAAGGGGAGCAATCAGCCCCAGCATTTT,CASSGGQEKGSNQPQHF
TRBV29-1,few,TRBJ2-7,13,TRBD1,TGCAGCGTAGACACAGGGGGTACCTACGAGCAGTACTTC,CSVDTGGTYEQYF
TRBV4-3,many,TRBJ2-5,13,-,TGCGCCAGCAGCGAGGAAGGGAGGGAGACCCAGTACTTC,CASSEEGRETQYF
TRBV11-2,-,TRBJ2-5,16,-,TGTGCCAGCAAATGGTCCATAGCGGACTACCAAGAGACCCAGTACTTC,CASKWSIADYQETQYF
TRBV29-1,-,TRBJ2-6,14,-,TGCAGCGTTGGACATTCCTCTGGGGCCAACGTCCTGACTTTC,CSVGHSSGANVLTF
TRBV7-6,few,TRBJ2-1,16,TRBD1,TGTGCCAGCAGCTCTGGGGGGACAGGCATGGGGAATGAGCAGTTCTTC,CASSSGGTGMGNEQFF
TRBV19,-,TRBJ2-7,13,-,TGTGCCAGTAGGTGGGCAGGGTCGGACGAGCAGTACTTC,CASRWAGSDEQYF
TRBV3-1,few,TRBJ2-2,14,-,TGTGCCAGCAGCCAAGATTCCAATACCGGGGAGCTGTTTTTT,CASSQDSNTGELFF
TRBV5-1,few,TRBJ2-3,15,-,TGCGCCAGCAGCTTGAAGGGGCTTGACACAGATACGCAGTATTTT,CASSLKGLDTDTQYF
TRBV5-1,-,TRBJ1-3,17,TRBD1,TGCGCCAGCAGCGAGGGACAGGGGTCCCTCTCTGGAAACACCATATATTTT,CASSEGQGSLSGNTIYF
TRBV29-1,few,TRBJ1-1,15,TRBD1,TGCAGCGCCGTGGGGACAGGGGTTACGTACACTGAAGCTTTCTTT,CSAVGTGVTYTEAFF
TRBV5-1,few,TRBJ2-1,15,-,TGCGCCAGCAGCTTCAGGGGGGGCTCCTACAATGAGCAGTTCTTC,CASSFRGGSYNEQFF
TRBV29-1,many,TRBJ2-1,14,-,TGCAGCGTAGCGACAGAAGTGGCCTACAATGAGCAGTTCTTC,CSVATEVAYNEQFF
TRBV2,few,TRBJ2-4,15,-,TGTGCCAGCAGTGACCCCTACCTAGCCAAAAACATTCAGTACTTC,CASSDPYLAKNIQYF
TRBV12-3/TRBV12-4,few,TRBJ2-7,16,-,TGTGCCAGCAGCCCTTACCGGGACTCAAACTCCTACGAGCAGTACTTC,CASSPYRDSNSYEQYF
TRBV5-6,many,TRBJ2-2,14,-,TGTGCCAGCAGCTTGCCCCTGAACACCGGGGAGCTGTTTTTT,CASSLPLNTGELFF
TRBV9,few,TRBJ2-1,13,-,TGTGCCAGCAGCGAGGGACATTACAATGAGCAGTTCTTC,CASSEGHYNEQFF
TRBV12-3/TRBV12-4,few,TRBJ2-5,14,-,TGTGCCAGCAGTTTCTCCAGAAACCAAGAGACCCAGTACTTC,CASSFSRNQETQYF
TRBV29-1,-,TRBJ1-2,12,TRBD1,TGCAGCGTTGCAGGGGGCCCCTATGGCTACACCTTC,CSVAGGPYGYTF
TRBV7-2,few,TRBJ2-3,17,TRBD2,TGTGCCAGCAGCATCGGGACTAGCGGGGGACGCACAGATACGCAGTATTTT,CASSIGTSGGRTDTQYF
TRBV7-2,-,TRBJ2-1,13,-,TGTGCCAGCAGCTTCGGACACTACAATGAGCAGTTCTTC,CASSFGHYNEQFF
TRBV9,once,TRBJ2-5,14,-,TGTGCCAGCAGCGTAGGAAGCGGACAAGAGACCCAGTACTTC,CASSVGSGQETQYF
TRBV29-1,-,TRBJ1-1,11,TRBD1,TGCAGCGTTGACAGGGGGCGCATGGCTTTCTTT,CSVDRGRMAFF
TRBV27,-,TRBJ2-3,17,TRBD2,TGTGCCAGCAGTCCTTCCACTAGCGGGGCGCTCACAGATACGCAGTATTTT,CASSPSTSGALTDTQYF
TRBV19,many,TRBJ2-2,17,-,TGTGCCAGTAGTAGAGGACTGTTCCCGGCGAACACCGGGGAGCTGTTTTTT,CASSRGLFPANTGELFF
TRBV6-5,-,TRBJ2-2,14,-,TGTGCCAGCAGCCGCAGGGGAAACACCGGGGAGCTGTTTTTT,CASSRRGNTGELFF
TRBV13,-,TRBJ2-1,15,-,TGTGCCAGCAGCCTTGGGGGTTTGTCCTCCAATGAGCAGTTCTTC,CASSLGGLSSNEQFF
TRBV11-2,-,TRBJ2-2,16,TRBD2,TGTGCCAGCAGCCCAACCGTACTAGCGGTCACCGGGGAGCTGTTTTTT,CASSPTVLAVTGELFF
TRBV4-1,few,TRBJ1-4,17,-,TGCGCCAGCAGCCAAGGCGTTGGGGGTTTTTCTAATGAAAAACTGTTTTTT,CASSQGVGGFSNEKLFF
TRBV19,-,TRBJ1-5,12,-,TGTGCCAGGGGAAGGGGATCACAGCCCCAGCATTTT,CARGRGSQPQHF
TRBV7-2,-,TRBJ1-1,13,-,TGTGCCAGCAGTAAACCCCCGGCCACTGAAGCTTTCTTT,CASSKPPATEAFF
TRBV29-1,few,TRBJ1-2,13,-,TGCAGCGTTGAAGGGGACGGGAGGTATGGCTACACCTTC,CSVEGDGRYGYTF
TRBV7-2,few,TRBJ2-5,13,-,TGTGCCAGTCAACAGGGTTTCGGTGAGACCCAGTACTTC,CASQQGFGETQYF
TRBV4-3,few,TRBJ1-2,15,TRBD1,TGCGCCAGCAGCCAGAAGACAGGGCGTAACTATGGCTACACCTTC,CASSQKTGRNYGYTF
TRBV4-2,many,TRBJ2-1,15,TRBD2,TGTGCCAGCAGCCAAGAGCGGGGGGGCTACAATGAGCAGTTCTTC,CASSQERGGYNEQFF
TRBV10-2,many,TRBJ2-7,12,TRBD2,TGCGCCAGCTCGTCTAGCGGCTACGAGCAGTACTTC,CASSSSGYEQYF
TRBV14,few,TRBJ2-7,16,TRBD1,TGTGCCAGCAGCCAAGGAGCTGGGACAGGGAGTTACGAGCAGTACTTC,CASSQGAGTGSYEQYF
TRBV7-9,-,TRBJ1-1,15,-,TGTGCCAGCAGGTTTAGGGGCGGTGTCGGCACTGAAGCTTTCTTT,CASRFRGGVGTEAFF
TRBV29-1,-,TRBJ1-2,15,TRBD1,TGCAGCGCCGGGACAGGGGCCTCCTCAGGCTATGGCTACACCTTC,CSAGTGASSGYGYTF
TRBV29-1,-,TRBJ2-3,20,-,TGCAGCGTTGCCGCAGGGGCCATACAGCGGGGAGAGTCTAGCACAGATACGCAGTATTTT,CSVAAGAIQRGESSTDTQYF
TRBV12-3/TRBV12-4,-,TRBJ1-2,12,-,TGTGCCAGCAGTTTTGACATCTATGGCTACACCTTC,CASSFDIYGYTF
TRBV6-5,-,TRBJ1-1,16,-,TGTGCCAGCAGTTACTCGGAGGAGGGCCTCGTCACTGAAGCTTTCTTT,CASSYSEEGLVTEAFF